The T cell receptor beta chain under discussion was sequenced for a study of shared clonotypes between healthy human individuals. General study results and limits: When compared with the clonotypes that were shared by all four sorted-subset donors, the non-shared clonotypes turned out to have lower generation probabilities.

With respect to this clone: No antigen is known for it.

Method: immunoSEQ multiplex PCR; TCRdb's copy keeps in-frame clones and lacks some. The sample lists 2 million to 2.5 million clones, about 92% occurring once. Germline CDR1 is MNHNS and CDR2 is SASEGT. V was cut by 7 bases and J by 3 bases, with 18 bases left in between. The CDR3 extends over 15 amino acids. This receptor was identified in a man between 18 and 29 years old in good health. Some clones in this sample may be carry-over from other donors' samples. The rearrangement uses TRBV6-1 and TRBJ2-5; D remains ambiguous. The source material was naive CD4+ T cells from PBMCs. Subset specified: CD45RA+ positively selected. The CDR3 nucleotides read TGTGCCAGCACGACCGGATTAGCTGTGGAAGAGACCCAGTACTTC. Translated: CASTTGLAVEETQYF.